These 17 T cell receptor beta chains were all obtained from the same sample, sequenced in a study of CD8 T cells in ankylosing spondylitis. TCRdb independently ran MiXCR on the 5' RACE reads; one entry per CDR3 protein. The sample includes about 390,000 distinct CDR3 sequences, more than 20% of them seen just once. Broader study findings: Ankylosing spondylitis blood appeared to be characterized by a TCR beta motif of roughly eight highly homologous variants.

No antigen has been identified for these receptors. Sequencing was carried out using blood, either unsorted or a sorted T cell fraction (not recorded which). Every receptor here comes from a male donor with ankylosing spondylitis.

The CDR3 DNA follows: TGTGCCAGCAAGAGGGGCAGTCATCAGCCCCAGCATTTT. Translated, it gives CASKRGSHQPQHF. The rearrangement joins TRBV6-1 to TRBJ1-5, with TRBD1 as a possible D gene (5 bases). This CDR3 has 13 amino acids. Germline CDR1 and CDR2: MNHNS and SASEGT. V was shortened by 7 bases and J by 5 bases, with 12 bases between the two germline ends.

Here the CDR3 DNA reads TGTGCCAGCAGTCGACTAGACAAAGAGACCCAGTACTTC. Encoded protein: CASSRLDKETQYF. This rearrangement joins TRBV6-6 to TRBJ2-5; perhaps TRBD2 as D (6 bases). V lost 5 bases to trimming and J lost 3 bases, with 10 bases between them. Germline V gene data show CDR1 as MNHNY and CDR2 as SVGAGI (reference sequence). The CDR3 extends over 13 amino acids.

The V call is TRBV15, the J call TRBJ2-3; unclear D gene. Germline CDR1 LNHNV, CDR2 YYDKDF (reference sequence). Between the trimmed V and J ends, which lost 6 bases and 0 bases, there was a span of 10 bases. The CDR3 runs 14 residues. The CDR3 region has the DNA TGTGCCACCAGTACGCGGCTTAGCACAGATACGCAGTATTTT. Protein product: CATSTRLSTDTQYF.

The chain has TRBV11-3 and TRBJ2-1; no definite D call. The CDR3 sequence is 15 residues long. The germline V gene encodes CDR1 SGHNT and CDR2 YENEEA. V shed 5 bases and J shed 3 bases, with 14 bases lying between them. The CDR3 sequence: CASSPTSQFYNEQFF. The CDR3 region has the DNA TGTGCCAGCAGCCCTACCTCACAGTTCTACAATGAGCAGTTCTTC.

This chain connects TRBV29-1 to TRBJ1-1, with TRBD1 as a possible D gene (6 bases). The CDR3 covers 14 residues. Germline V gene sequence: CDR1 SQVTM, CDR2 ANQGSEA. The V end lost 6 bases, the J end lost 0 bases, and 14 bases lay between the germline ends. Here the CDR3 reads CSVVRTVMNTEAFF. The CDR3 nucleotides read TGCAGCGTGGTGCGGACAGTGATGAACACTGAAGCTTTCTTT.

This clonotype has more than one count but fewer than ten. The DNA for the CDR3 is TGTGCCAGCAGTGACAAAGTAGACTCCAAAAACATTCAGTACTTC. It translates to CASSDKVDSKNIQYF. This rearrangement joins TRBV6-1 to TRBJ2-4; D remains unclear. The CDR3 spans 15 residues. The germline CDR1 and CDR2 sequences are MNHNS and SASEGT. The V and J ends lost 3 bases and 2 bases respectively, with 11 bases between them.

This clonotype was observed a few times. This sequence joins TRBV20-1 and TRBJ2-2; maybe TRBD1 (5 bases). V gave up 0 bases and J gave up 3 bases, with 14 bases separating them. In germline, CDR1 is DFQATT, CDR2 SNEGSKA (reference sequence). The CDR3 is 16 residues long. CDR3 nucleotide sequence: TGCAGTGCTAGAGAACCCGGTAGGGGCGACACCGGGGAGCTGTTTTTT. Translated: CSAREPGRGDTGELFF.

The chain is built from TRBV28 and TRBJ1-1; unclear D gene. CDR3 length equals 11 residues. The germline V gene encodes CDR1 MDHEN and CDR2 SYDVKM. CDR3 DNA: TGTGCAACTGACGGGGACACTGAAGCTTTCTTT. Translation: CATDGDTEAFF.

V usage is TRBV24-1 and J usage is TRBJ2-3; 7 nucleotides line up with TRBD2. Per the germline V gene, CDR1 is KGHDR and CDR2 is SFDVKD. The CDR3 is made up of 14 amino acids. V lost 5 bases to trimming and J lost 4 bases; unmatched junction nucleotides: 5. CDR3 region: CATSGGSVADTQYF. DNA of the CDR3: TGTGCCACCAGTGGCGGGAGCGTGGCAGATACGCAGTATTTT.

The chain carries TRBV25-1 and TRBJ2-1; a possible D gene is TRBD2 (6 bases). This CDR3 is built from 12 residues. V was pared by 6 bases and J by 4 bases, with 7 bases between. Germline V gives CDR1 MGHDK, CDR2 SYGVNS. The CDR3 nucleotides read TGTGCCAGCAGCGGGAGATACAATGAGCAGTTCTTC. It yields the protein CASSGRYNEQFF.

This clonotype was seen repeatedly, ten times or more. The chain links TRBV7-8 to TRBJ2-7; no definite D call. CDR3 length: 12 residues. Germline CDR1 is SGHVS and CDR2 is FQNEAQ. The V and J ends lost 5 bases and 6 bases respectively, with 11 bases between them. The CDR3 DNA is TGTGCCAGCAGCCTTCCAGGCCGCGAGCAGTACTTC. It yields the protein CASSLPGREQYF. Looking up the rest from reference TRBV7-8 and TRBJ2-7 gives the full variable domain: GAGVSQSPRYKVAKRGQDVALRCDPISGHVSLFWYQQALGQGPEFLTYFQNEAQLDKSGLPSDRFFAERPEGSVSTLKIQRTQQEDSAVYLCASSLPGREQYFGPGTRLTVT.

This rearrangement joins TRBV5-1 to TRBJ1-4, with TRBD1 identical over 10 bases. The J segment lost 5 bases and the V segment lost 4 bases, leaving 5 bases of the junction unmatched. The germline V gene encodes CDR1 SGHRS and CDR2 YFSETQ. The CDR3 totals 15 residues. CDR3 sequence: CASSMDRGGNEKLFF. CDR3 nucleotide sequence: TGCGCCAGCAGCATGGACAGGGGGGGGAATGAAAAACTGTTTTTT.

The J gene is TRBJ2-3, the V gene TRBV5-6, with 8 positions matching TRBD1. The CDR3 is 16 amino acids. Germline V gene sequence: CDR1 SGHDT, CDR2 YYEEEE. V was pared by 2 bases and J by 0 bases, with 5 bases of the junction left unmatched. DNA for the CDR3: TGTGCCAGCAGCTTTTACGGGACAGGTAGCACAGATACGCAGTATTTT. This codes for CASSFYGTGSTDTQYF.

This clonotype has just a few counts. The V gene is TRBV20-1, the J gene TRBJ2-5; TRBD2 matches 12 bases. The junction had 3 bases not matched to a gene; V was cut back by 6 bases and J by 4 bases. The CDR3 contains 13 residues. Germline-derived CDR1 and CDR2 are DFQATT and SNEGSKA (reference sequence). This CDR3 reads CSAEGLAGETQYF. In DNA, the CDR3 is TGCAGTGCCGAGGGACTAGCGGGAGAGACCCAGTACTTC.

The DNA of the CDR3 is TGCAGTGCTAGAGAAGGGATAGCCTACGAGCAGTACTTC. This encodes CSAREGIAYEQYF. V usage is TRBV20-1 and J usage is TRBJ2-7; no clear D gene. This CDR3 has 13 amino acids. The V and J ends lost 0 bases and 2 bases respectively, with 8 bases between them. From germline, CDR1 is DFQATT and CDR2 SNEGSKA (reference sequence).

There are a few counts of this clonotype. The CDR3 sequence is CAISASGVYEKLFF. The CDR3 DNA reads as TGTGCCATCAGTGCGAGTGGAGTTTATGAAAAACTGTTTTTT. V is TRBV10-3 and J is TRBJ1-4; D gene uncertain. V lost 4 bases, J lost 6 bases, and 12 bases lay in between. CDR1 ENHRY and CDR2 SYGVKD come from the germline V gene. The CDR3 contains 14 residues.

This clonotype turned up a few times. V usage is TRBV7-3 and J usage is TRBJ2-3; TRBD2 agrees at 11 bases. The V and J ends lost 5 bases and 4 bases, in that order; junction bases with no gene match: 2. The CDR3 loop spans 14 amino acids. Germline assignment: CDR1 SGHTA and CDR2 FQGTGA. The CDR3 DNA sequence: TGTGCCAGCAGCATTAGCGGGAGGGCAGATACGCAGTATTTT. Its translation: CASSISGRADTQYF.